These 32 T cell receptor beta chains came from one sample sequenced in a study of blood T cell repertoires in COVID-19. Assay: immunoSEQ multiplex PCR; the TCRdb copy retains only in-frame clones and omits some. The data hold 350,000 to 400,000 clones, with almost 90% observed a single time. The sequencing sample was made of peripheral blood. All receptors derive from a man between 18 and 35 years old with active or convalescent COVID-19.

The V and J genes are TRBV28 and TRBJ2-2; D perhaps matches TRBD1 (5 bases). CDR1 and CDR2 from the germline V gene are MDHEN and SYDVKM. Trimming pared 8 bases from V and 3 bases from J, leaving 16 bases between. The CDR3 has 15 residues. In DNA form, the CDR3 reads TGTGCCAGCGCTCAGGCAGGGCACTACACCGGGGAGCTGTTTTTT. Translating it yields CASAQAGHYTGELFF.

The chain carries TRBV4-3 and TRBJ2-3, with a possible D match to TRBD2 (6 bases). The germline V and J ends were trimmed by 0 bases and 5 bases, with 15 bases remaining between them. CDR1 is LGHNA, CDR2 YSLEER, per germline. This CDR3 comprises 16 residues. CDR3 nucleotide sequence: TGCGCCAGCAGCCAAGATCGACGGGAGTGGAGAGATACGCAGTATTTT. It is translated as CASSQDRREWRDTQYF.

The chain couples TRBV30 to TRBJ2-3; TRBD2 matches 7 bases. The CDR3 has 14 residues. Looked up from germline, CDR1 is GTSNPN and CDR2 is SVGIG (reference sequence). V lost 3 bases to trimming and J lost 1 base; unmatched junction nucleotides: 4. CDR3 protein: CAWSGGGGTDTQYF. CDR3 nucleotides: TGTGCCTGGAGCGGCGGGGGTGGCACAGATACGCAGTATTTT.

The DNA for the CDR3 is TGTGCCAGCAGTTACTCGGGGCAGGGGGCAGACACCATATATTTT. Translating gives CASSYSGQGADTIYF. The chain carries TRBV6-5 and TRBJ1-3, with TRBD1 matching over 8 bases. Germline V gene data show CDR1 as MNHEY and CDR2 as SVGAGI. The CDR3 is 15 residues long. J was trimmed by 8 bases and V by 0 bases; bases with no gene match: 6.

The genes are TRBV23-1 and TRBJ2-1; a weak D match, TRBD1 (6 bases). TRBV23-1 is flagged as an ORF with uncertain function. The length of the CDR3 is 13 residues. V was shortened by 6 bases and J by 3 bases, with 9 bases between the two germline ends. This CDR3 is CASSPDSYNEQFF. CDR3 nucleotides: TGCGCCAGCAGCCCGGACAGCTACAATGAGCAGTTCTTC.

The chain joins TRBV19 to TRBJ1-1, with D possibly matching TRBD1 (5 bases). In germline, CDR1 is LNHDA, CDR2 SQIVND (reference sequence). Trimming pared 6 bases from V and 0 bases from J, leaving 14 bases between. The CDR3 runs 15 residues. CDR3 bases: TGTGCCAGTAGAGTATTCTCAGGGATGAACACTGAAGCTTTCTTT. Amino acid sequence: CASRVFSGMNTEAFF. Full variable domain (remainder filled in from reference TRBV19 and TRBJ1-1): DGGITQSPKYLFRKEGQNVTLSCEQNLNHDAMYWYRQDPGQGLRLIYYSQIVNDFQKGDIAEGYSVSREKKESFPLTVTSAQKNPTAFYLCASRVFSGMNTEAFFGQGTRLTVV.

The J gene is TRBJ1-5, the V gene TRBV3-1 (or the pseudogene TRBV3-2); D is perhaps TRBD1 (6 bases). Germline lookup yields CDR1 LGHDT and CDR2 YNNKEL (reference sequence). The CDR3 runs to 13 residues. Trimming cost V 6 bases and J 12 bases, with 18 bases left between them. In nucleotides, the CDR3 is TGTGCCAGCAGTCTACAGGGTTTTGGAGTCCAGCATTTT. Translating gives CASSLQGFGVQHF.

The V and J genes are TRBV14 and TRBJ2-7; D not certain. Trimming shortened V by 0 bases and J by 6 bases, and 12 bases separated the two germline ends. There are 14 residues in the CDR3. Germline CDR1 reads SGHDN; CDR2 reads FVKESK. In DNA, the CDR3 is TGTGCCAGCAGCCAAGATCGACGGGTAGGCGAGCAGTACTTC. Amino acid sequence: CASSQDRRVGEQYF.

J is TRBJ2-5 and V is TRBV6-2 or TRBV6-3; 7 bases map to TRBD1. The V gene's germline CDR1 is MNHEY and CDR2 SVGEGT. This CDR3 spans 16 amino acids. The junction had 10 bases not matched to a gene; V was cut back by 4 bases and J by 2 bases. The CDR3 here is CASSSPYRDRQETQYF. CDR3 nucleotide sequence: TGTGCCAGCAGTTCCCCATACCGGGACAGACAAGAGACCCAGTACTTC.

The chain uses TRBV2 and TRBJ2-5, with 9 nucleotides matching TRBD2. The CDR3 spans 14 residues. Germline loops: CDR1 SNHLY, CDR2 FYNNEI. The ends lost 8 bases at V and 5 bases at J; junction bases unmatched: 9. CDR3 sequence reads: CASRSAGGFETQYF. The CDR3, as DNA: TGTGCCAGCCGCTCTGCGGGAGGGTTTGAGACCCAGTACTTC.

The chain recombines TRBV6-2 or TRBV6-3 with TRBJ2-7, with a possible D match to TRBD1 (6 bases). Trimming took off 4 bases at V and 1 base at J, with 11 bases between the two ends. There are 14 residues in the CDR3. CDR1 and CDR2 from the germline V gene are MNHEY and SVGEGT. The CDR3 nucleotides read TGTGCCAGCAGTTCCCAGGGACAATCCTACGAGCAGTACTTC. It specifies CASSSQGQSYEQYF.

This clone has only a few counts. The J gene is TRBJ1-1, the V gene TRBV5-1; 10 bases are a match to TRBD1. Germline loops: CDR1 SGHRS, CDR2 YFSETQ. There are 16 residues in the CDR3. V lost 2 bases to trimming and J lost 4 bases; unmatched junction nucleotides: 8. This chain's CDR3 is CASSLTGTGVRTEAFF. DNA of the CDR3: TGCGCCAGCAGCTTAACCGGGACAGGGGTTCGCACTGAAGCTTTCTTT.

The chain combines TRBV28 with TRBJ2-5; 7 nucleotides align to TRBD1. CDR1 is MDHEN, CDR2 SYDVKM, per germline. This CDR3 contains 15 residues. The junction had 3 bases not matched to a gene; V was cut back by 2 bases and J by 0 bases. CDR3 in DNA: TGTGCCAGCAGTTTAGGGACAGCTAACCAAGAGACCCAGTACTTC. Translating gives CASSLGTANQETQYF.

The chain couples TRBV18 to TRBJ2-7, with no clear D. Between the trimmed V and J ends, which lost 0 bases and 2 bases, there was a span of 8 bases. The CDR3 has 14 amino acids. Germline V gives CDR1 KGHSH, CDR2 LQKENI. The CDR3 protein is CASSPPNSAYEQYF. The CDR3 coding sequence is TGTGCCAGCTCACCACCGAACAGTGCCTACGAGCAGTACTTC.

The chain has TRBV4-1 and TRBJ1-1; D is perhaps TRBD1 (6 bases). Germline values: CDR1 MGHRA, CDR2 YSYEKL. V was clipped by 4 bases and J by 1 base, with 13 bases between them. The CDR3 loop spans 15 amino acids. CDR3 loop: CASSLWEQGNTEAFF. CDR3 coding DNA: TGCGCCAGCAGCCTGTGGGAACAGGGGAACACTGAAGCTTTCTTT.

The chain combines TRBV27 with TRBJ2-7, with 8 bases that match TRBD1. With 7 bases clipped from V and 2 bases from J, the junction kept 10 bases outside the gene matches. CDR3 length: 15 residues. In germline, CDR1 is MNHEY, CDR2 SMNVEV (reference sequence). This chain's CDR3 is CASKTRTGFTYEQYF. The CDR3 region has the DNA TGTGCCAGCAAAACGAGGACAGGGTTCACCTACGAGCAGTACTTC.

V gene TRBV7-2 combines with J gene TRBJ1-5; no reliable D call. V gave up 1 base and J gave up 5 bases, with 12 bases separating them. The CDR3 runs 15 residues. Germline lookup yields CDR1 SGHTA and CDR2 FQGNSA. CDR3 loop: CASSLGNSWYQPQHF. In DNA form, the CDR3 reads TGTGCCAGCAGCTTAGGGAACAGCTGGTATCAGCCCCAGCATTTT.

The CDR3 spells CASSLLAGASSYNEQFF. The DNA of the CDR3 is TGTGCCAGCAGCTTATTAGCGGGGGCCAGCTCCTACAATGAGCAGTTCTTC. The chain recombines TRBV7-3 with TRBJ2-1, with 9 bases lining up with TRBD2. The junction had 5 bases not matched to a gene; V was cut back by 2 bases and J by 0 bases. Germline V gene data show CDR1 as SGHTA and CDR2 as FQGTGA. This CDR3 comprises 17 residues.

The genes are TRBV5-1 and TRBJ2-5; 11 nucleotides align to TRBD1. V dropped 3 bases and J dropped 5; count of bases not matched to a gene: 9. This CDR3 is built from 16 residues. Germline V gene sequence: CDR1 SGHRS, CDR2 YFSETQ. The CDR3 DNA follows: TGCGCCAGCAGCTCGGAAGGGACAGGGGGAGTTGAGACCCAGTACTTC. Its protein is CASSSEGTGGVETQYF.

The chain is built from TRBV6-1 and TRBJ1-2, with D possibly matching TRBD1 (6 bases). Trimming took off 3 bases at V and 5 bases at J, with 16 bases between the two ends. Germline loops: CDR1 MNHNS, CDR2 SASEGT. The CDR3 spans 15 residues. The CDR3 here is CASSDRDTRPYGYTF. CDR3 nucleotide sequence: TGTGCCAGCAGTGACCGGGACACTCGCCCTTATGGCTACACCTTC.

V gene TRBV4-1 combines with J gene TRBJ2-3; maybe TRBD2 (5 bases). CDR3 length: 16 residues. V was pared by 1 base and J by 7 bases, with 18 bases between. CDR1 and CDR2 (germline): MGHRA, YSYEKL. The CDR3 sequence: CASSQGQLQDLNTQYF. As DNA, the CDR3 is TGCGCCAGCAGCCAAGGGCAACTTCAGGACTTGAATACGCAGTATTTT.

The genes are TRBV7-9 and TRBJ2-1; the match to TRBD2 covers 10 bases. CDR3 length: 15 residues. Germline CDR1 and CDR2: SEHNR and FQNEAQ (reference sequence). The ends lost 8 bases at V and 4 bases at J; junction bases unmatched: 8. CDR3 in amino acids: CASWRPSGSYNEQFF. The CDR3 DNA sequence: TGTGCCAGCTGGAGGCCTAGCGGGAGTTACAATGAGCAGTTCTTC.

The chain employs TRBV9 and TRBJ1-5; no firm D call. V was cut by 4 bases and J by 4 bases, with 12 bases left in between. This CDR3 contains 14 residues. CDR1 and CDR2 (germline): SGDLS, YYNGEE. CDR3 bases: TGTGCCAGCAGCCGGGTGGCGGGAAATCAGCCCCAGCATTTT. Its protein is CASSRVAGNQPQHF.

The genes are TRBV27 and TRBJ2-1; TRBD2 matches at 14 bases. The V gene end was trimmed by 10 bases and the J gene end by 4 bases; junction bases not matched to a gene: 3. CDR3 length equals 14 residues. CDR1 is MNHEY, CDR2 SMNVEV, per germline (reference sequence). This CDR3 reads CATRTSGGYNEQFF. The CDR3, as DNA: TGTGCCACCCGGACTAGCGGGGGGTACAATGAGCAGTTCTTC.

The chain carries TRBV5-1 and TRBJ1-5, with D unclear. Per germline, CDR1 SGHRS and CDR2 YFSETQ. Trimming pared 2 bases from V and 4 bases from J, leaving 7 bases between. The CDR3 is made up of 13 amino acids. The CDR3 loop reads CASSFGRNQPQHF. The CDR3 DNA sequence: TGCGCCAGCAGCTTCGGCAGGAATCAGCCCCAGCATTTT.

V gene TRBV5-1 combines with J gene TRBJ2-5, with TRBD1 matching over 10 bases. Germline values: CDR1 SGHRS, CDR2 YFSETQ. This CDR3 has 17 residues. V was pared by 6 bases and J by 2 bases, with 13 bases of the junction left unmatched. DNA for the CDR3: TGCGCCAGCAAACAAAACCCGGGACAGGGGCTTCAAGAGACCCAGTACTTC. Translation: CASKQNPGQGLQETQYF.

The V call is TRBV29-1, the J call TRBJ1-5, with 8 bases aligning to TRBD1. CDR1 and CDR2 from the germline V gene are SQVTM and ANQGSEA. The trim removed 4 bases at V and 6 bases at J, leaving 5 bases unmatched. The CDR3 consists of 13 residues. CDR3 loop: CSVVSGGGQPQHF. DNA of the CDR3: TGCAGCGTTGTTTCAGGGGGCGGTCAGCCCCAGCATTTT.

This clone is a singleton in its sample. This chain joins TRBV4-1 and TRBJ2-5; TRBD2 aligns across 11 bases. This CDR3 region has 16 residues. V was pared by 0 bases and J by 7 bases, with 7 bases of the junction left unmatched. Germline values: CDR1 MGHRA, CDR2 YSYEKL. The CDR3 DNA is TGCGCCAGCAGCCAAGATCGGACTAGCGGGTCTGGGACCCAGTACTTC. Its protein is CASSQDRTSGSGTQYF.

The rearrangement joins TRBV4-2 to TRBJ1-2; possibly TRBD1 for D (5 bases). The V and J ends lost 1 base and 0 bases respectively, with 12 bases between them. The CDR3 loop spans 16 amino acids. Germline V gene data show CDR1 as LGHNA and CDR2 as YNFKEQ. This chain's CDR3 is CASSQVLGLANYGYTF. DNA of the CDR3: TGTGCCAGCAGCCAAGTGTTGGGACTAGCTAACTATGGCTACACCTTC.

The chain joins TRBV18 to TRBJ1-1, with 12 bases fitting TRBD1. Germline values: CDR1 KGHSH, CDR2 LQKENI. CDR3 length: 17 residues. V was clipped by 4 bases and J by 5 bases; unmatched bases: 11. CDR3 in amino acids: CASSRGQGASAGTEAFF. The CDR3 DNA sequence: TGTGCCAGCTCACGGGGACAGGGGGCTTCAGCCGGAACTGAAGCTTTCTTT.

V usage is TRBV28 and J usage is TRBJ2-2; 10 bases line up with TRBD2. From germline, CDR1 is MDHEN and CDR2 SYDVKM. V was pared by 7 bases and J by 1 base, with 3 bases of the junction left unmatched. CDR3 length: 15 residues. CDR3 bases: TGTGCCAGCACCCTAGCGGGGGTGAACACCGGGGAGCTGTTTTTT. This codes for CASTLAGVNTGELFF.

V gene TRBV9 combines with J gene TRBJ2-3, with D possibly being TRBD2 (6 bases). Trimming removed 0 bases at V and 0 bases at J, with 11 bases between. This CDR3 is 16 amino acids long. Germline lookup yields CDR1 SGDLS and CDR2 YYNGEE. CDR3 in amino acids: CASSVGIGGSTDTQYF. The CDR3 nucleotides read TGTGCCAGCAGCGTAGGAATAGGAGGGAGCACAGATACGCAGTATTTT.